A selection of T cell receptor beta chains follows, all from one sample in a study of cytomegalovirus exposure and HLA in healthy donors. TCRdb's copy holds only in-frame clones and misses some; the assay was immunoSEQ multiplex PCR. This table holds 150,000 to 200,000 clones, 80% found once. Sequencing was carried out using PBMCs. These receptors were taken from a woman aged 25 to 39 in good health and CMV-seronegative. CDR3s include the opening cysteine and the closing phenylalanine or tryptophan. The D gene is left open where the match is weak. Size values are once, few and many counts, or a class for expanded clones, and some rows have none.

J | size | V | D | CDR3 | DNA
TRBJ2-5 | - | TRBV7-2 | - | CASSSDFQETQYF | TGTGCCAGCAGCTCTGACTTCCAAGAGACCCAGTACTTC
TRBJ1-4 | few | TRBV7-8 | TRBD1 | CASSLWDRVEKLFF | TGTGCCAGCAGCTTATGGGACAGGGTCGAAAAACTGTTTTTT
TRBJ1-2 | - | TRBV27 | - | CASSSLQGGYGYTF | TGTGCCAGCAGCTCCCTACAGGGAGGGTATGGCTACACCTTC
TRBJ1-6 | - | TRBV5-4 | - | CASSLQGIYNSPLHF | TGTGCCAGCAGCCTTCAGGGGATCTATAATTCACCCCTCCACTTT
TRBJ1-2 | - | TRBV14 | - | CASSQERGNNYGYTF | TGTGCCAGCAGCCAAGAGCGGGGAAATAACTATGGCTACACCTTC
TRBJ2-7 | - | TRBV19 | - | CASRVPSSYEQYF | TGTGCCAGTCGGGTCCCGAGCTCCTACGAGCAGTACTTC
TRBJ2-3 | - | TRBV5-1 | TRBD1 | CASSSRGPDTQYF | TGCGCCAGCAGCTCCAGGGGGCCAGATACGCAGTATTTT
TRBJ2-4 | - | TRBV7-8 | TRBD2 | CASSSGTSGLAKNIQYF | TGTGCCAGCAGCTCCGGGACTAGCGGTCTAGCCAAAAACATTCAGTACTTC
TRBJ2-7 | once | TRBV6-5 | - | CASSYSSGHRSYEQYF | TGTGCCAGCAGTTACTCGAGTGGACACCGCTCCTACGAGCAGTACTTC
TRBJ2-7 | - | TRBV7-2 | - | CASSPGTYEQYF | TGTGCCAGCAGCCCGGGGACCTACGAGCAGTACTTC
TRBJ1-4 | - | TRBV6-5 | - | CASSYETATNEKLFF | TGTGCCAGCAGTTATGAAACAGCAACTAATGAAAAACTGTTTTTT
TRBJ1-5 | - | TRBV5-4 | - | CASSFGSQPQHF | TGTGCCAGCAGCTTCGGGAGTCAGCCCCAGCATTTT
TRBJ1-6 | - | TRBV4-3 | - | CASSQDRGSYNSPLHF | TGCGCCAGCAGCCAAGATCGGGGCTCCTATAATTCACCCCTCCACTTT
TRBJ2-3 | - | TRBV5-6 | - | CASSIGGGPWADTQYF | TGTGCCAGCAGCATAGGGGGGGGCCCATGGGCAGATACGCAGTATTTT
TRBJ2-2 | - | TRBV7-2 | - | CASRTPTITGELFF | TGTGCCAGCCGTACCCCGACTATTACCGGGGAGCTGTTTTTT
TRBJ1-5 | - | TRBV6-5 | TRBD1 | CASRETGQAQPQHF | TGTGCCAGCAGGGAGACAGGGCAAGCTCAGCCCCAGCATTTT
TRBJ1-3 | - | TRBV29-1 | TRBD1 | CSGDRLTGNTIYF | TGCAGCGGGGACAGACTAACTGGAAACACCATATATTTT
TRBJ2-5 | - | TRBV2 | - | CASSEGGRETQYF | TGTGCCAGCAGTGAAGGGGGGCGGGAGACCCAGTACTTC
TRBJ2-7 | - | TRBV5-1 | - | CASSFGGSGEQYF | TGCGCCAGCAGCTTCGGCGGGTCCGGCGAGCAGTACTTC
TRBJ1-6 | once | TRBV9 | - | CASSVGQDNSPLHF | TGTGCCAGCAGCGTAGGCCAGGATAATTCACCCCTCCACTTT
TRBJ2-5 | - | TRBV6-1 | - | CASSEGTVEETQYF | TGTGCCAGCAGTGAAGGGACAGTCGAAGAGACCCAGTACTTC
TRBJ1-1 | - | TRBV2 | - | CASRQIEAFF | TGTGCCAGCAGACAGATTGAAGCTTTCTTT
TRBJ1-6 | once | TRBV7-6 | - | CASSLLDNSPLHF | TGTGCCAGCAGCCTTCTAGATAATTCACCCCTCCACTTT
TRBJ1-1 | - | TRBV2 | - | CASSEIQRDTEAFF | TGTGCCAGCAGTGAGATACAGAGGGACACTGAAGCTTTCTTT
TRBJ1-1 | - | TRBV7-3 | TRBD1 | CASSLTAGQGAPEAFF | TGTGCCAGCAGCTTAACGGCGGGACAGGGGGCTCCTGAAGCTTTCTTT
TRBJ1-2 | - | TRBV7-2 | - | CASTSSGANYGYTF | TGTGCCAGCACTTCTTCCGGGGCTAACTATGGCTACACCTTC
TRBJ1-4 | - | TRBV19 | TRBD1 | CASRDRDGEKLFF | TGTGCCAGTAGGGACAGGGATGGCGAAAAACTGTTTTTT
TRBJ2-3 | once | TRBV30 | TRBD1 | CAWSLGTGTSTDTQYF | TGTGCCTGGAGTTTAGGGACAGGGACTAGCACAGATACGCAGTATTTT
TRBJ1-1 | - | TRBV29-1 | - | CSVFLLEAFF | TGCAGCGTTTTCCTCCTTGAAGCTTTCTTT
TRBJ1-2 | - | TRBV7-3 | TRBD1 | CASRQTGGKLNGYTF | TGTGCCAGCAGGCAAACAGGGGGAAAATTGAATGGCTACACCTTC
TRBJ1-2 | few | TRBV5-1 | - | CASSLEWFNRRYGYTF | TGCGCCAGCAGCTTGGAATGGTTCAATCGGAGATATGGCTACACCTTC
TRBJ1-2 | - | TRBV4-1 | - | CASSQDPGTPYGYTF | TGCGCCAGCAGCCAAGATCCCGGGACACCCTATGGCTACACCTTC
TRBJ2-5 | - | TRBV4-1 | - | CATAALLQETQYF | TGCGCCACTGCGGCACTTCTTCAAGAGACCCAGTACTTC
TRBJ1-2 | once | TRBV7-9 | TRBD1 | CASSLGQGIYGYTF | TGTGCCAGCAGCTTGGGACAGGGGATCTATGGCTACACCTTC
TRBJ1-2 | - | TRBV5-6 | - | CASSLGQSNYGYTF | TGTGCCAGCAGCTTGGGACAGTCTAACTATGGCTACACCTTC
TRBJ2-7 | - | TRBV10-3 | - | CAISESGGVNSYEQYF | TGTGCCATCAGTGAGTCAGGGGGTGTTAACTCCTACGAGCAGTACTTC
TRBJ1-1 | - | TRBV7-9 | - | CASSPAGFVAFF | TGTGCCAGCAGCCCGGCAGGTTTTGTAGCTTTCTTT
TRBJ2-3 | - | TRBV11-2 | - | CASSLVGGASTDTQYF | TGTGCCAGCAGCTTAGTCGGCGGGGCTAGCACAGATACGCAGTATTTT
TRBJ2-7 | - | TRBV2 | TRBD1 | CASSVDRVSSYEQYF | TGTGCCAGCAGTGTTGACAGGGTTTCTTCCTACGAGCAGTACTTC
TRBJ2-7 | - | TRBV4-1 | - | CASSQGRGQNFLYEQYF | TGCGCCAGCAGCCAAGGCCGTGGACAGAACTTTCTCTACGAGCAGTACTTC
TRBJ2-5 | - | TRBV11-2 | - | CASTHWGGQGTQYF | TGTGCCAGCACCCACTGGGGGGGCCAAGGGACCCAGTACTTC
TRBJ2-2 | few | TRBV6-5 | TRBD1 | CASSTGDGTGELFF | TGTGCCAGCAGTACAGGGGATGGCACCGGGGAGCTGTTTTTT
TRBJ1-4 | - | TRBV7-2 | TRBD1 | CASSPTGGNEKLFF | TGTGCCAGCAGCCCCACAGGGGGTAATGAAAAACTGTTTTTT
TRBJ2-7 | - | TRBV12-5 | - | CASGSSRGALRHGRSEQYF | TGTGCTAGTGGTTCCTCCCGGGGGGCGCTTCGTCATGGGAGGTCCGAGCAGTACTTC
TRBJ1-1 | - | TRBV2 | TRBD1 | CASRGGTGGWGTEAFF | TGTGCCAGCAGAGGGGGGACAGGGGGTTGGGGCACTGAAGCTTTCTTT
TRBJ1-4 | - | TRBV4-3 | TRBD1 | CASSQAGTEINEKLFF | TGCGCCAGCAGCCAGGCCGGGACAGAGATTAATGAAAAACTGTTTTTT
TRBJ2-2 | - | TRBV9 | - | CASSVGDYTGELFF | TGTGCCAGCAGCGTAGGGGACTACACCGGGGAGCTGTTTTTT
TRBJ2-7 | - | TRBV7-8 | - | CASSPLRYEQYF | TGTGCCAGCAGCCCCCTTAGATACGAGCAGTACTTC
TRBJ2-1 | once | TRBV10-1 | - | CASSEFGSEPYNEQFF | TGCGCCAGCAGTGAATTTGGTAGCGAGCCCTACAATGAGCAGTTCTTC
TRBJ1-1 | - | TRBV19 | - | CASSIDAGAGRGAFF | TGTGCCAGTAGTATAGATGCCGGTGCAGGAAGGGGAGCTTTCTTT
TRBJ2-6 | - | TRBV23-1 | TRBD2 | CASSQGGAGANVLTF | TGCGCCAGCAGTCAAGGGGGGGCTGGGGCCAACGTCCTGACTTTC